This entry lists 31 T cell receptor beta chains sequenced from one sample in a study of blood T cells in healthy people across ages. Sample-barcoded 5' priming and a J-beta primer mix drove a second PCR of roughly 7 to 11 cycles. A single record per CDR3 protein comes from TCRdb applying MiXCR to the 5' RACE reads. This sample has some 920,000 distinct CDR3 sequences, with roughly 51% found just once. Sequenced: blood. These receptors were collected from a woman between 55 and 75 years old in good health.

This clonotype has ten or more counts. This chain connects TRBV7-3 to TRBJ2-1, with D possibly TRBD1 on 5 matching bases. The CDR3 loop spans 14 amino acids. The V gene's germline CDR1 is SGHTA and CDR2 FQGTGA. Deletions cut 5 bases from V and 1 base from J, with 9 bases between. The CDR3, as DNA: TGTGCCAGCAGCCTAGGACAATCCTACAATGAGCAGTTCTTC. Translated: CASSLGQSYNEQFF.

The chain has TRBV6-2 or TRBV6-3 and TRBJ2-4; D gene ambiguous. Deletions cut 0 bases from V and 0 bases from J, with 9 bases between. This CDR3 comprises 16 residues. Germline V gene sequence: CDR1 MNHEY, CDR2 SVGEGT. DNA of the CDR3: TGTGCCAGCAGTTACTCAAGAAGGCTAGCCAAAAACATTCAGTACTTC. Its translation is CASSYSRRLAKNIQYF.

This rearrangement joins TRBV7-2 to TRBJ2-7; D perhaps matches TRBD2 (5 bases). There are 15 residues in the CDR3. Between the trimmed V and J ends, which lost 5 bases and 7 bases, there was a span of 21 bases. Per the germline V gene, CDR1 is SGHTA and CDR2 is FQGNSA. CDR3 sequence: CASSPEAGKLGEQYF. DNA for the CDR3: TGTGCCAGCAGCCCGGAGGCCGGGAAGTTGGGGGAGCAGTACTTC.

CDR3 protein: CSAVSRGLDYNEQFF. In DNA form, the CDR3 reads TGCAGTGCAGTATCCCGGGGACTAGACTACAATGAGCAGTTCTTC. The chain uses TRBV20-1 and TRBJ2-1, with 8 bases that match TRBD2. The CDR3 has 15 residues. V shed 6 bases and J 3 bases; nucleotides not matched to a gene: 10. In germline, CDR1 is DFQATT, CDR2 SNEGSKA (reference sequence).

The V and J genes are TRBV11-2 and TRBJ2-7; D possibly corresponds to TRBD2 (6 bases). CDR3 length equals 16 residues. V lost 0 bases to trimming and J lost 2 bases, with 14 bases between them. Germline CDR1 is SGHAT and CDR2 is FQNNGV. The CDR3 here is CASSLDPLSGAYEQYF. The CDR3 DNA reads as TGTGCCAGCAGCTTAGATCCTCTGTCGGGAGCCTACGAGCAGTACTTC.

This clonotype was picked up one time. The chain is built from TRBV7-2 and TRBJ2-3; 11 positions match TRBD2. This CDR3 comprises 20 residues. Germline V CDR1 and CDR2: SGHTA, FQGNSA. V gave up 3 bases and J gave up 4 bases; unmatched junction bases: 18. The CDR3 bases are TGTGCCAGCAGCTTGCCGGGACAGAATAGCGGGAGGGCCAGATCAGATACGCAGTATTTT. This sequence encodes CASSLPGQNSGRARSDTQYF.

V is TRBV12-3 or TRBV12-4 and J is TRBJ2-1, with D perhaps matching TRBD1 (5 bases). V gave up 5 bases and J gave up 7 bases, with 15 bases separating them. CDR3 length: 14 amino acids. The DNA for the CDR3 is TGTGCCAGCAGTGTAAGGGGCTATACAAATGAGCAGTTCTTC. Amino acid sequence: CASSVRGYTNEQFF.

The chain is built from TRBV27 and TRBJ2-5; D remains unclear. The J call is in doubt because the DNA end fits TRBJ2-7 better. The CDR3 consists of 15 residues. Germline V gene data show CDR1 as MNHEY and CDR2 as SMNVEV (reference sequence). The CDR3 DNA sequence: TGTGCCAGCAGTCCGCGGCAAGTCTCTACCTACGAGCAGTACTTC. It codes for CASSPRQVSTYEQYF.

The V and J genes are TRBV29-1 and TRBJ2-1; no clear D gene. This CDR3 region has 11 residues. The V end lost 4 bases, the J end lost 8 bases, and 9 bases lay between the germline ends. CDR1 and CDR2 from the germline V gene are SQVTM and ANQGSEA. CDR3 bases: TGCAGCGTTGGTGTCTGGGATGAGCAGTTCTTC. Its protein is CSVGVWDEQFF.

V gene TRBV20-1 combines with J gene TRBJ2-1; tentative D call: TRBD2 (6 bases). Germline assignment: CDR1 DFQATT and CDR2 SNEGSKA (reference sequence). The CDR3 has 13 residues. The ends were cut back, 6 bases at V and 3 bases at J, with 12 bases in the middle. CDR3 in DNA: TGCAGTGCACCAAGGACTAACTACAATGAGCAGTTCTTC. It is translated as CSAPRTNYNEQFF.

There are a few counts of this clonotype. The J gene is TRBJ2-1, the V gene TRBV5-1; 12 bases fit TRBD2. Germline CDR1 reads SGHRS; CDR2 reads YFSETQ. V was clipped by 2 bases and J by 10 bases; unmatched bases: 7. The CDR3 length is 15 residues. DNA of the CDR3: TGCGCCAGCAGCTTCCTAGCGGGAGGGCCTAGGGAGCAGTTCTTC. Translating gives CASSFLAGGPREQFF.

The chain recombines TRBV9 with TRBJ1-1; a weak D match, TRBD1 (5 bases). Per the germline V gene, CDR1 is SGDLS and CDR2 is YYNGEE. CDR3 length: 14 amino acids. V was shortened by 4 bases and J by 4 bases, with 14 bases between the two germline ends. This CDR3 reads CASSPTGGTTEAFF. In DNA, the CDR3 is TGTGCCAGCAGCCCGACTGGGGGGACCACTGAAGCTTTCTTT.

The chain has TRBV24-1 and TRBJ2-4; D perhaps matches TRBD1 (5 bases). The V and J ends lost 3 bases and 13 bases respectively, with 12 bases between them. Per the germline V gene, CDR1 is KGHDR and CDR2 is SFDVKD. This CDR3 region has 12 residues. In DNA form, the CDR3 reads TGTGCCACCAGTGATCCAGGGTATCAGCAGTACTTC. Protein product: CATSDPGYQQYF.

The chain is built from TRBV4-1 and TRBJ2-2, with D maybe TRBD2 (6 bases). There are 14 residues in the CDR3. Germline values: CDR1 MGHRA, CDR2 YSYEKL. Trimming shortened V by 4 bases and J by 5 bases, and 11 bases separated the two germline ends. The CDR3: CASSRMTRTGELFF. DNA for the CDR3: TGCGCCAGCAGCCGAATGACTAGGACCGGGGAGCTGTTTTTT.

The genes are TRBV25-1 and TRBJ1-1; 8 bases are a match to TRBD1. Germline-derived CDR1 and CDR2 are MGHDK and SYGVNS. V lost 9 bases to trimming and J lost 0 bases; unmatched junction nucleotides: 9. This CDR3 has 15 amino acids. The CDR3 region is CASREQGVMNTEAFF. For the CDR3, the DNA is TGTGCCAGTAGAGAACAGGGGGTGATGAACACTGAAGCTTTCTTT.

In this sample, this clonotype turned up many times. The V gene is TRBV20-1, the J gene TRBJ2-7; 11 nucleotides align to TRBD1. The germline V gene encodes CDR1 DFQATT and CDR2 SNEGSKA (reference sequence). CDR3 length: 15 residues. V was clipped by 3 bases and J by 2 bases; unmatched bases: 6. The CDR3 DNA is TGCAGTGCTAGGGGACAGGGGGTGGTAACCTACGAGCAGTACTTC. Encoded protein: CSARGQGVVTYEQYF.

This clonotype turned up a few times. The CDR3 DNA reads TGTGCCAGCAGCTTTCCGGGAGACACCTACGAGCAGTACTTC. Protein product: CASSFPGDTYEQYF. The genes are TRBV7-2 and TRBJ2-7, with TRBD2 as a possible D gene (6 bases). This CDR3 is built from 14 residues. Germline V gene sequence: CDR1 SGHTA, CDR2 FQGNSA. Trimming cost V 3 bases and J 2 bases, with 11 bases left between them.

V usage is TRBV15 and J usage is TRBJ2-6, with D perhaps matching TRBD2 (6 bases). This CDR3 spans 15 amino acids. CDR1 and CDR2 (germline): LNHNV, YYDKDF (reference sequence). The V gene lost 1 base and the J gene lost 2 bases, with 6 bases spanning the gap. CDR3: CATSRGGAGANVLTF. The CDR3 DNA is TGTGCCACCAGCAGAGGGGGGGCTGGGGCCAACGTCCTGACTTTC.

The chain is built from TRBV19 and TRBJ2-3; possible D gene TRBD1, 5 bases. The CDR3 loop spans 15 amino acids. Germline V CDR1 and CDR2: LNHDA, SQIVND (reference sequence). V was cut by 5 bases and J by 3 bases, with 15 bases left in between. The CDR3 sequence: CASSPSRQLTDTQYF. DNA of the CDR3: TGTGCCAGTAGTCCTTCACGACAGTTAACAGATACGCAGTATTTT.

This clonotype was recorded only once. The V and J genes are TRBV9 and TRBJ2-2; D is uncertain. Trimming shortened V by 0 bases and J by 7 bases, and 10 bases separated the two germline ends. The CDR3 runs 14 residues. CDR1 is SGDLS and CDR2 is YYNGEE in the germline V gene. The CDR3 DNA sequence: TGTGCCAGCAGCGTAGCTTTGGCAGGCGGGGAGCTGTTTTTT. Amino acids: CASSVALAGGELFF.

This chain connects TRBV20-1 to TRBJ1-6, with D perhaps matching TRBD1 (5 bases). Per germline, CDR1 DFQATT and CDR2 SNEGSKA (reference sequence). Deletions cut 1 base from V and 7 bases from J, with 8 bases between. This CDR3 spans 13 amino acids. CDR3 coding DNA: TGCAGTGCTAGAGGACAGCAAAATTCACCCCTCCACTTT. Translated, it gives CSARGQQNSPLHF.

The genes are TRBV20-1 and TRBJ2-3; D uncertain. This CDR3 has 14 residues. Per the germline V gene, CDR1 is DFQATT and CDR2 is SNEGSKA (reference sequence). Trimming took 3 bases from V and 1 from J, leaving 11 bases between them. The CDR3 protein is CSARLVEGTDTQYF. CDR3 nucleotides: TGCAGTGCTAGGTTAGTAGAAGGCACAGATACGCAGTATTTT.

The chain uses TRBV20-1 and TRBJ2-5; 8 bases map to TRBD2. The ends lost 4 bases at V and 5 bases at J; junction bases unmatched: 12. The CDR3 has 15 residues. Germline V gives CDR1 DFQATT, CDR2 SNEGSKA (reference sequence). CDR3 sequence reads: CSAIPAGLVGETQYF. CDR3 in DNA: TGCAGTGCTATCCCGGCGGGACTAGTTGGGGAGACCCAGTACTTC.

This clonotype was counted only a few times. The chain has TRBV10-3 and TRBJ2-3; D possibly corresponds to TRBD2 (6 bases). V gave up 8 bases and J gave up 6 bases, with 12 bases separating them. Germline CDR1 is ENHRY and CDR2 is SYGVKD. The CDR3 has 12 amino acids. CDR3 sequence (DNA): TGTGCCATCGGACGAGCGGGTGATACGCAGTATTTT. Its translation is CAIGRAGDTQYF.

The chain uses TRBV4-1 and TRBJ2-3, with 8 bases fitting TRBD2. Trimming at V came to 7 bases and at J to 0 bases, leaving 9 bases not matched to a gene. Germline assignment: CDR1 MGHRA and CDR2 YSYEKL. CDR3 length: 16 amino acids. Written as DNA, the CDR3 is TGCGCCAGCACGAAGCGGGGGAGGGCTAGCACAGATACGCAGTATTTT. This gives the protein CASTKRGRASTDTQYF.

V gene TRBV28 combines with J gene TRBJ2-7; D uncertain. The CDR3 covers 14 residues. The V gene lost 6 bases and the J gene lost 0 bases, with 12 bases spanning the gap. The germline CDR1 and CDR2 sequences are MDHEN and SYDVKM. This CDR3 is CASSRRLPSYEQYF. CDR3 coding DNA: TGTGCCAGCAGCCGCAGACTGCCCTCCTACGAGCAGTACTTC. Variable domain in full (rest from reference TRBV28 and TRBJ2-7): DVKVTQSSRYLVKRTGEKVFLECVQDMDHENMFWYRQDPGLGLRLIYFSYDVKMKEKGDIPEGYSVSREKKERFSLILESASTNQTSMYLCASSRRLPSYEQYFGPGTRLTVT.

This chain links TRBV5-4 with TRBJ2-1, with D tentatively TRBD1 (6 bases). The end of the DNA is better explained by TRBJ2-7, so the J call may be wrong. CDR1 and CDR2 from the germline V gene are SGHNT and YYREEE (reference sequence). This CDR3 has 16 residues. As DNA, the CDR3 is TGTGCCAGCAGCCCTGGCACCAGGGGCTCCTACAATGAGCAGTACTTC. This gives the protein CASSPGTRGSYNEQYF.

V usage is TRBV12-3 or TRBV12-4 and J usage is TRBJ1-6; TRBD1 agrees at 7 bases. The CDR3 is made up of 15 amino acids. The ends lost 6 bases at V and 6 bases at J; junction bases unmatched: 8. The CDR3 sequence is CASSFFRQGNSPLHF. DNA for the CDR3: TGTGCCAGCAGCTTTTTTCGACAGGGTAATTCACCCCTCCACTTT.

CDR3 nucleotide sequence: TGTGCCAGCAGTTCAGAACTTGCAGGGGAGCAGTACTTC. This codes for CASSSELAGEQYF. The V and J genes are TRBV28 and TRBJ2-7, with TRBD1 as a possible D gene (5 bases). The CDR3 length is 13 residues. Germline V gene lookup returns CDR1 MDHEN and CDR2 SYDVKM. The V end was cut by 4 bases, the J end by 7 bases, with 14 bases between.

This clonotype was found a few times. This chain connects TRBV20-1 to TRBJ2-4; tentatively, D is TRBD2 (7 bases). This CDR3 has 11 amino acids. With 4 bases removed from V and 14 bases from J, the gap between germline ends came to 15 bases. CDR1 is DFQATT and CDR2 is SNEGSKA in the germline V gene (reference sequence). The CDR3, as DNA: TGCAGTGCTACCGAGGGGGGGTTGGAGTACTTC. This encodes CSATEGGLEYF.

The chain joins TRBV7-2 to TRBJ2-1; 12 bases agree with TRBD2. Judging by the DNA end, TRBJ2-7 fits better; the J call may be wrong. The germline V gene has CDR1 SGHTA and CDR2 FQGNSA. This CDR3 contains 16 residues. Here the CDR3 reads CASSSGLAGLANEQYF. CDR3 sequence (DNA): TGTGCCAGCAGCTCTGGACTAGCGGGATTGGCAAATGAGCAGTACTTC.